One and the same sample provided the 28 T cell receptor beta chains below, sequenced in a study of blood T cell repertoires in COVID-19. This table comes from immunoSEQ multiplex PCR, and its TCRdb copy is limited to in-frame clones, with some not included. The sample includes 160,000 or so clones, roughly 90% of them seen just once. The sequencing input was peripheral blood. The origin of the receptors is a man aged 55 to 70 with acute or convalescent COVID-19.

This sequence joins TRBV4-2 and TRBJ2-2, with a weak D call TRBD2 (5 bases). Germline assignment: CDR1 LGHNA and CDR2 YNFKEQ. V lost 4 bases and J 1 base, leaving 16 bases between the germline ends. The CDR3 contains 17 residues. The chain's CDR3 is CASSLALAGGNTGELFF. The CDR3 DNA is TGTGCCAGCAGCCTGGCTCTGGCGGGCGGGAACACCGGGGAGCTGTTTTTT.

This chain uses TRBV19 with TRBJ2-1; perhaps TRBD2 as D (6 bases). Between the trimmed V and J ends, which lost 4 bases and 3 bases, there was a span of 10 bases. The CDR3 is made up of 14 amino acids. Germline V gives CDR1 LNHDA, CDR2 SQIVND (reference sequence). The CDR3 sequence is CASSRAGLYNEQFF. Here the CDR3 DNA reads TGTGCCAGTAGTAGGGCGGGGCTCTACAATGAGCAGTTCTTC.

The genes are TRBV11-2 and TRBJ2-5, with a tentative D call TRBD2 (7 bases). This CDR3 spans 16 amino acids. The germline V and J ends were trimmed by 3 bases and 7 bases, with 21 bases remaining between them. Germline V gene data show CDR1 as SGHAT and CDR2 as FQNNGV. The CDR3 DNA reads as TGTGCCAGCAGCTTTTTGACGGGGGGCCAGGGAGGGACCCAGTACTTC. Translation gives CASSFLTGGQGGTQYF.

This clone was observed once. The chain links TRBV7-2 to TRBJ2-7; TRBD2 is a possible D gene (5 bases). This CDR3 is built from 15 residues. V was shortened by 3 bases and J by 4 bases, with 16 bases between the two germline ends. Germline lookup yields CDR1 SGHTA and CDR2 FQGNSA. This chain's CDR3 is CASSFNGDGRYEQYF. The CDR3 region has the DNA TGTGCCAGCAGCTTTAATGGAGATGGGAGATACGAGCAGTACTTC.

The rearrangement links TRBV2 to TRBJ1-2; 9 bases agree with TRBD1. The CDR3 extends over 14 amino acids. Trimming removed 7 bases from V and 3 bases from J; junction bases left unmatched: 6. Germline V gene lookup returns CDR1 SNHLY and CDR2 FYNNEI. This CDR3 reads CASNRDRVDYGYTF. The CDR3 DNA is TGTGCCAGCAACCGGGACAGGGTTGACTATGGCTACACCTTC.

The chain couples TRBV29-1 to TRBJ1-1; D call uncertain. Trimming took 5 bases from V and 8 from J, leaving 9 bases between them. The CDR3 contains 10 residues. The germline gives CDR1 SQVTM, CDR2 ANQGSEA. CDR3: CSVSPVEAFF. DNA for the CDR3: TGCAGCGTTAGTCCGGTAGAAGCTTTCTTT.

This chain connects TRBV7-8 to TRBJ2-3; D gene uncertain. This CDR3 comprises 14 residues. Germline V gene lookup returns CDR1 SGHVS and CDR2 FQNEAQ. The V end was cut by 1 base, the J end by 3 bases, with 8 bases between. CDR3 bases: TGTGCCAGCAGCTTAGTACGCGAAACAGATACGCAGTATTTT. Protein sequence: CASSLVRETDTQYF.

The rearrangement links TRBV27 to TRBJ2-3, with D possibly TRBD1 on 5 matching bases. The CDR3 loop spans 12 amino acids. Germline assignment: CDR1 MNHEY and CDR2 SMNVEV (reference sequence). Between the trimmed V and J ends, which lost 6 bases and 9 bases, there was a span of 13 bases. The CDR3 region has the DNA TGTGCCAGCAGCCCCCAGGGAAGGACGCAGTATTTT. Translated, it gives CASSPQGRTQYF.

This rearrangement joins TRBV15 to TRBJ1-4; TRBD1 agrees at 8 bases. Germline V CDR1 and CDR2: LNHNV, YYDKDF (reference sequence). V shed 5 bases and J 8 bases; nucleotides not matched to a gene: 10. This CDR3 has 15 residues. This CDR3 reads CATSVDRTGTEKLFF. In DNA form, the CDR3 reads TGTGCCACCAGCGTAGACAGGACAGGGACCGAAAAACTGTTTTTT. The full variable domain, completed using reference TRBV15 and TRBJ1-4, is DAMVIQNPRYQVTQFGKPVTLSCSQTLNHNVMYWYQQKSSQAPKLLFHYYDKDFNNEADTPDNFQSRRPNTSFCFLDIRSPGLGDTAMYLCATSVDRTGTEKLFFGSGTQLSVL.

The chain couples TRBV4-3 to TRBJ1-6, with D perhaps matching TRBD1 (5 bases). CDR1 LGHNA and CDR2 YSLEER come from the germline V gene. The CDR3 loop spans 14 amino acids. Trimming took 0 bases from V and 7 from J, leaving 7 bases between them. This chain's CDR3 is CASSQDQGNSPLHF. The DNA of the CDR3 is TGCGCCAGCAGCCAAGATCAGGGAAATTCACCCCTCCACTTT.

The V and J genes are TRBV11-2 and TRBJ1-1; maybe TRBD1 (5 bases). The CDR3 contains 15 residues. V was pared by 2 bases and J by 9 bases, with 19 bases between. Germline assignment: CDR1 SGHAT and CDR2 FQNNGV. Here the CDR3 reads CASSLMSGWGEKAFF. As DNA, the CDR3 is TGTGCCAGCAGCTTAATGTCGGGATGGGGGGAGAAAGCTTTCTTT.

The chain combines TRBV6-4 with TRBJ1-4; 7 bases match TRBD1. V gave up 4 bases and J gave up 3 bases; unmatched junction bases: 5. The CDR3 spans 15 residues. Germline assignment: CDR1 MRHNA and CDR2 SNTAGT. The CDR3 protein is CASSALGTANEKLFF. The CDR3 bases are TGTGCCAGCAGTGCTCTTGGGACAGCTAATGAAAAACTGTTTTTT.

The chain has TRBV9 and TRBJ2-3, with a weak D call TRBD2 (6 bases). Germline CDR1 and CDR2: SGDLS and YYNGEE. CDR3 size: 16 residues. The V gene lost 3 bases and the J gene lost 0 bases, with 14 bases spanning the gap. The CDR3 bases are TGTGCCAGCAGCGCGGGGACTCGGCGAAGCACAGATACGCAGTATTTT. Protein: CASSAGTRRSTDTQYF.

This chain joins TRBV5-1 and TRBJ1-5; D is uncertain. V lost 4 bases to trimming and J lost 3 bases, with 14 bases between them. CDR1 SGHRS and CDR2 YFSETQ come from the germline V gene. The CDR3 contains 15 residues. This chain's CDR3 is CASSEGRLINQPQHF. In DNA form, the CDR3 reads TGCGCCAGCAGCGAAGGTCGACTTATCAATCAGCCCCAGCATTTT.

In its sample, this clone was seen a few times. The V call is TRBV7-9, the J call TRBJ2-1, with 8 bases lining up with TRBD2. This CDR3 has 17 residues. With V trimmed by 5 bases and J by 7 bases, 16 bases remained unmatched. Germline V CDR1 and CDR2: SEHNR, FQNEAQ (reference sequence). Here the CDR3 reads CASSHSLAGRSPNEQFF. For the CDR3, the DNA is TGTGCCAGCAGCCATTCCTTAGCGGGGCGTTCACCTAATGAGCAGTTCTTC. The variable domain in full, with the rest retrieved from reference TRBV7-9 and TRBJ2-1, is DTGVSQNPRHKITKRGQNVTFRCDPISEHNRLYWYRQTLGQGPEFLTYFQNEAQLEKSRLLSDRFSAERPKGSFSTLEIQRTEQGDSAMYLCASSHSLAGRSPNEQFFGPGTRLTVL.

This clone was seen once. The CDR3 loop is CASSLVRTGSNYGYTF. DNA of the CDR3: TGTGCCAGCAGCTTAGTTAGGACAGGATCTAACTATGGCTACACCTTC. This sequence joins TRBV11-2 and TRBJ1-2; 7 positions agree with TRBD1. Germline V gene data show CDR1 as SGHAT and CDR2 as FQNNGV. This CDR3 is 16 amino acids long. V was clipped by 1 base and J by 0 bases; unmatched bases: 5.

This clone occurred once. The V call is TRBV2, the J call TRBJ2-7; 7 bases match TRBD2. Germline CDR1 is SNHLY and CDR2 is FYNNEI. The V gene end was trimmed by 3 bases and the J gene end by 0 bases; junction bases not matched to a gene: 5. The CDR3 sequence is 15 residues long. CDR3 in amino acids: CASSDVAGVSYEQYF. DNA for the CDR3: TGTGCCAGCAGTGACGTGGCGGGGGTCTCCTACGAGCAGTACTTC.

The chain is built from TRBV7-6 and TRBJ1-3; unclear D gene. CDR3 size: 15 residues. V dropped 5 bases and J dropped 0 bases, with 11 bases sitting between them. CDR1 is SGHVS and CDR2 is FNYEAQ in the germline V gene. Here the CDR3 reads CASSLNELSGNTIYF. The CDR3 DNA reads as TGTGCCAGCAGCCTGAACGAACTCTCTGGAAACACCATATATTTT.

This clone has only a few counts. The V gene is TRBV30, the J gene TRBJ2-1; D perhaps matches TRBD1 (6 bases). Germline V gene data show CDR1 as GTSNPN and CDR2 as SVGIG (reference sequence). The CDR3 contains 16 residues. V dropped 1 base and J dropped 2 bases, with 15 bases sitting between them. The DNA of the CDR3 is TGTGCCTGGAGTGCCCCAGGGGTTCTGGCCTACAATGAGCAGTTCTTC. It specifies CAWSAPGVLAYNEQFF.

This chain links TRBV20-1 with TRBJ2-7; possibly TRBD1 for D (5 bases). Deletions cut 3 bases from V and 3 bases from J, with 9 bases between. The CDR3 has 12 residues. In germline, CDR1 is DFQATT, CDR2 SNEGSKA (reference sequence). The CDR3 is CSASMQGYEQYF. CDR3 sequence (DNA): TGCAGTGCTAGTATGCAGGGCTACGAGCAGTACTTC.

The J gene is TRBJ2-5, the V gene TRBV19; tentatively, D is TRBD2 (6 bases). Germline CDR1 and CDR2: LNHDA and SQIVND (reference sequence). Trimming shortened V by 3 bases and J by 5 bases, and 10 bases separated the two germline ends. This CDR3 contains 13 residues. This chain's CDR3 is CASSITGAETQYF. CDR3 nucleotide sequence: TGTGCCAGTAGTATCACGGGAGCGGAGACCCAGTACTTC. Filled out from reference TRBV19 and TRBJ2-5, the complete variable domain reads DGGITQSPKYLFRKEGQNVTLSCEQNLNHDAMYWYRQDPGQGLRLIYYSQIVNDFQKGDIAEGYSVSREKKESFPLTVTSAQKNPTAFYLCASSITGAETQYFGPGTRLLVL.

A single count supports this clone. This chain uses TRBV11-2 with TRBJ1-3; TRBD1 aligns across 10 bases. This CDR3 region has 16 residues. Per germline, CDR1 SGHAT and CDR2 FQNNGV. V shed 6 bases, J shed 7 bases, and the junction held 12 bases outside the gene matches. The CDR3 DNA reads as TGTGCCAGCAGAACCTACCGGGACAGGGGCGTTAACACCATATATTTT. Translation: CASRTYRDRGVNTIYF.

Remarks on this clone: The sample has other DNA sequences that encode this CDR3 too. This rearrangement joins TRBV18 to TRBJ1-5, with 7 positions matching TRBD1. The CDR3 is 14 residues long. Germline V lookup: CDR1 KGHSH, CDR2 LQKENI. Unmatched junction bases numbered 3, after V lost 3 bases and J lost 4 bases. CDR3 loop: CASSPGQSNQPQHF. The CDR3 DNA sequence: TGTGCCAGCTCACCGGGACAGAGTAATCAGCCCCAGCATTTT.

In this sample, this clone turned up many times. The chain carries TRBV7-3 and TRBJ1-2, with 10 bases that match TRBD1. The CDR3 extends over 13 amino acids. V lost 3 bases, J lost 6 bases, and 1 base stayed unmatched. Germline V gives CDR1 SGHTA, CDR2 FQGTGA. The DNA of the CDR3 is TGTGCCAGCAGCTTCGGACAGGGGGATGGCTACACCTTC. It yields the protein CASSFGQGDGYTF.

V gene TRBV6-2 or TRBV6-3 combines with J gene TRBJ2-7; 8 bases align to TRBD2. The CDR3 has 15 residues. V lost 6 bases and J lost 1; bases outside the gene matches: 8. In germline, CDR1 is MNHEY, CDR2 SVGEGT. CDR3 nucleotide sequence: TGTGCCAGCAGCAACGGGGGGGGCCGTTCCTACGAGCAGTACTTC. Its translation is CASSNGGGRSYEQYF.

V is TRBV7-2 and J is TRBJ2-7, with D maybe TRBD1 (5 bases). The germline V gene has CDR1 SGHTA and CDR2 FQGNSA. The CDR3 is 15 residues long. V shed 3 bases and J shed 6 bases, with 18 bases lying between them. DNA of the CDR3: TGTGCCAGCAGCTTCTGGGCGACAGCTAATGGCGAGCAGTACTTC. It yields the protein CASSFWATANGEQYF.

This rearrangement joins TRBV3-1 (or the pseudogene TRBV3-2) to TRBJ1-2; D is unclear. CDR1 is LGHDT and CDR2 is YNNKEL in the germline V gene (reference sequence). The V gene lost 0 bases and the J gene lost 8 bases, with 25 bases spanning the gap. The CDR3 length is 18 residues. The CDR3 DNA follows: TGTGCCAGCAGCCAAGATGCGGATTATACGGGCGGGATGTCAGGCTACACCTTC. It codes for CASSQDADYTGGMSGYTF.

The V and J genes are TRBV4-1 and TRBJ2-2, with D tentatively TRBD1 (5 bases). The CDR3 is made up of 15 amino acids. Germline values: CDR1 MGHRA, CDR2 YSYEKL. Trimming left V 1 base short and J 4 bases short, with 10 bases between. This CDR3 is CASSQATAFTGELFF. CDR3 coding DNA: TGCGCCAGCAGCCAAGCGACAGCCTTCACCGGGGAGCTGTTTTTT.